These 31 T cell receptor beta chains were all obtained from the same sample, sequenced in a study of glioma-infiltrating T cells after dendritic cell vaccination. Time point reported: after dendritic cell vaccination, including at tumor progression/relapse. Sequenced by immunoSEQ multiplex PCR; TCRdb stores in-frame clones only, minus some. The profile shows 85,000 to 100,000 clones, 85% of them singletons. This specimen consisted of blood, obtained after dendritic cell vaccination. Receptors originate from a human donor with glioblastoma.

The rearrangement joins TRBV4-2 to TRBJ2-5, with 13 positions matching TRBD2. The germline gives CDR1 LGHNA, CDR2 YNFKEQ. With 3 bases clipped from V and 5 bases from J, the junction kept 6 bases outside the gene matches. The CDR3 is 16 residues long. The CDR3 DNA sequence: TGTGCCAGCAGCCACGGACTAGCGGGAGTAGGGGAGACCCAGTACTTC. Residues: CASSHGLAGVGETQYF.

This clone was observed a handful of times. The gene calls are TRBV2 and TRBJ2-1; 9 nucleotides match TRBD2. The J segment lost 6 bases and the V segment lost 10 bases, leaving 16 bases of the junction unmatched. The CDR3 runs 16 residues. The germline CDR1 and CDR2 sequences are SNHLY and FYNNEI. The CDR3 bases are TGTGCCACCAGACTAGCGGAGACGGCTACTGGCAATGAGCAGTTCTTC. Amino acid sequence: CATRLAETATGNEQFF. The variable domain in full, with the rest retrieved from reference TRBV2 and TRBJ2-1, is EPEVTQTPSHQVTQMGQEVILRCVPISNHLYFYWYRQILGQKVEFLVSFYNNEISEKSEIFDDQFSVERPDGSNFTLKIRSTKLEDSAMYFCATRLAETATGNEQFFGPGTRLTVL.

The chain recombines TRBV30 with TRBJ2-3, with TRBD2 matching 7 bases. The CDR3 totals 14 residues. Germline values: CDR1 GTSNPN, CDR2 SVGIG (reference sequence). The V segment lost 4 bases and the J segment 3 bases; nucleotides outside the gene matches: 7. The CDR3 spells CAWKRDEGTDTQYF. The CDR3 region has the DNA TGTGCCTGGAAGCGGGACGAAGGGACAGATACGCAGTATTTT.

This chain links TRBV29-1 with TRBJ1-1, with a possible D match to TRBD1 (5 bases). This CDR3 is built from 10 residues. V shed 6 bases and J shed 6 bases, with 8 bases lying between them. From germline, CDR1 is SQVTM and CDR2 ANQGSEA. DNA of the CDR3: TGCAGCGTCTTAGGGGCTGAAGCTTTCTTT. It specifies CSVLGAEAFF.

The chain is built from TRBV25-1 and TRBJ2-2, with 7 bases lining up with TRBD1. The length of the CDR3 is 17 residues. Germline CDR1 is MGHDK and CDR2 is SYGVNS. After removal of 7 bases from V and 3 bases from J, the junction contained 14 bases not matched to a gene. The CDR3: CASTQTAGTAYTGELFF. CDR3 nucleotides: TGTGCCAGCACCCAAACAGCTGGGACAGCCTACACCGGGGAGCTGTTTTTT.

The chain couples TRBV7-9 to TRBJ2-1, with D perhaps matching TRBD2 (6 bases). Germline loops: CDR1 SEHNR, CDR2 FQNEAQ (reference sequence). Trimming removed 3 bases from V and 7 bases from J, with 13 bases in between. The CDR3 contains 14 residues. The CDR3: CASSFSREKNEQFF. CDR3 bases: TGTGCCAGCAGCTTTTCCCGGGAGAAGAATGAGCAGTTCTTC.

The CDR3: CASSPLPTSGKGQTQYF. Written as DNA, the CDR3 is TGTGCCAGCAGCCCCCTCCCCACTAGCGGGAAAGGTCAGACCCAGTACTTC. The rearrangement links TRBV7-3 to TRBJ2-5; 10 nucleotides match TRBD2. V was pared by 5 bases and J by 6 bases, with 15 bases of the junction left unmatched. Germline V gene sequence: CDR1 SGHTA, CDR2 FQGTGA. The CDR3 spans 17 residues.

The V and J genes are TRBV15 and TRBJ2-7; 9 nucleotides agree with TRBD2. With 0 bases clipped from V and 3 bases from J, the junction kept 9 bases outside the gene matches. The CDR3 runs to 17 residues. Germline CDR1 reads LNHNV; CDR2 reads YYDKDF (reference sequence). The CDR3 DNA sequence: TGTGCCACCAGCAGAGATTCAGGACTAGCGAATCACTACGAGCAGTACTTC. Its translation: CATSRDSGLANHYEQYF.

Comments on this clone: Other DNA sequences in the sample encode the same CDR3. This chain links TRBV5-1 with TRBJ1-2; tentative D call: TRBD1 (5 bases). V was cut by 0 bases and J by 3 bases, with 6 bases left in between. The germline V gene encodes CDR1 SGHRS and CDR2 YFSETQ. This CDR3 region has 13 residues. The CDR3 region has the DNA TGCGCCAGCAGCTTGGAAGGGGACTATGGCTACACCTTC. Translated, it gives CASSLEGDYGYTF. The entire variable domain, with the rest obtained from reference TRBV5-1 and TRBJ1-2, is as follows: KAGVTQTPRYLIKTRGQQVTLSCSPISGHRSVSWYQQTPGQGLQFLFEYFSETQRNKGNFPGRFSGRQFSNSRSEMNVSTLELGDSALYLCASSLEGDYGYTFGSGTRLTVV.

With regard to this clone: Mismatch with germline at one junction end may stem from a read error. The CDR3 spells CASSLAGVSSGSYEQYF. CDR3 nucleotide sequence: TGTGCCAGCAGTTTAGCCGGGGTTTCTAGCGGGAGCTACGAGCAGTACTTC. The chain recombines TRBV7-9 with TRBJ2-7; 10 positions match TRBD2. The germline CDR1 and CDR2 sequences are SEHNR and FQNEAQ (reference sequence). The length of the CDR3 is 17 residues.

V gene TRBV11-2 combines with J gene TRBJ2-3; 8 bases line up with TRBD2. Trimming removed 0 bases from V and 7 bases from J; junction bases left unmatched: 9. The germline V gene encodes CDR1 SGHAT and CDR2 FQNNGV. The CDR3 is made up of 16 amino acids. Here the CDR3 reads CASSLDSGGGFYTQYF. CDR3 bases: TGTGCCAGCAGCTTAGATTCTGGCGGGGGGTTTTATACGCAGTATTTT.

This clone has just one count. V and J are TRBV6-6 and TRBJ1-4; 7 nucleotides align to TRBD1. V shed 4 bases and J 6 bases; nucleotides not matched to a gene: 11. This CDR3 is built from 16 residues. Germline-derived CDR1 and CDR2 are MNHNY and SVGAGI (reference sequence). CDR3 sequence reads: CASSSRDSLVDEKLFF. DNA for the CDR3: TGTGCCAGCAGTTCCAGGGACAGCCTTGTCGATGAAAAACTGTTTTTT.

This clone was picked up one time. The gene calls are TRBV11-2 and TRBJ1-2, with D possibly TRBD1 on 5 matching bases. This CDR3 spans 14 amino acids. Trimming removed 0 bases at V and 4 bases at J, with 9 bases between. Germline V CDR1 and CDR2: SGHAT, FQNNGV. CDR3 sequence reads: CASSLERGIYGYTF. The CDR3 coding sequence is TGTGCCAGCAGCTTAGAAAGGGGAATCTATGGCTACACCTTC. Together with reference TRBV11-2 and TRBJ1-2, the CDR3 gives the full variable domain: EAGVAQSPRYKIIEKRQSVAFWCNPISGHATLYWYQQILGQGPKLLIQFQNNGVVDDSQLPKDRFSAERLKGVDSTLKIQPAKLEDSAVYLCASSLERGIYGYTFGSGTRLTVV.

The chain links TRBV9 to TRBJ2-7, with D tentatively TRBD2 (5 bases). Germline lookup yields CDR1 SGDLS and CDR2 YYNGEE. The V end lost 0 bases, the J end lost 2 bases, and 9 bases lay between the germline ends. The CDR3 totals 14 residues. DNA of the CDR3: TGTGCCAGCAGCGTAGGGGCGGGTACCTACGAGCAGTACTTC. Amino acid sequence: CASSVGAGTYEQYF.

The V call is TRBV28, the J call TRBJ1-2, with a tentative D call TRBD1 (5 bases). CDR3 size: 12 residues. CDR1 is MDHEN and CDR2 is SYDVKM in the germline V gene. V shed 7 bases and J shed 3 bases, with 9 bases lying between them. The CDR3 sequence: CASTWGDYGYTF. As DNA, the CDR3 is TGTGCCAGCACCTGGGGGGACTATGGCTACACCTTC.

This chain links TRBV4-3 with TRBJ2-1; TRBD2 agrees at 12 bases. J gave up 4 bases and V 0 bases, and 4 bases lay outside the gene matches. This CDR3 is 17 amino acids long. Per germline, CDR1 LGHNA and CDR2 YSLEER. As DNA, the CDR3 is TGCGCCAGCAGCCAAGATTCTCTAGCGGGGGGGTACAATGAGCAGTTCTTC. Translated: CASSQDSLAGGYNEQFF.

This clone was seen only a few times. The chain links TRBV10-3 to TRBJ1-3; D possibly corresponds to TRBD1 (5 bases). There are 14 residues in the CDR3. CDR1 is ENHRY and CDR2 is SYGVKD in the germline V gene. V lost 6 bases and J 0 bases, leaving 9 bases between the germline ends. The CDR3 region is CAIRKTVSGNTIYF. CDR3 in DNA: TGTGCCATCAGGAAGACAGTCTCTGGAAACACCATATATTTT.

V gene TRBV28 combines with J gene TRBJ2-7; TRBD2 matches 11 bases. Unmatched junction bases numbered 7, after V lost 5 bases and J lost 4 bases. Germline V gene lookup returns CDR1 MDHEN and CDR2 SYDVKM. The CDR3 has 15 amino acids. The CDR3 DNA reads TGTGCCAGCAGTGTTATAGCGGGAGGGCCTTACGAGCAGTACTTC. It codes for CASSVIAGGPYEQYF.

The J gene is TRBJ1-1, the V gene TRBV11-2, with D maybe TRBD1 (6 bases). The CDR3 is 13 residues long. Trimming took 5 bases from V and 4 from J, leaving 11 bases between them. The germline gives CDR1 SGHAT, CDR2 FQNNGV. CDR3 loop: CASSDRMGTEAFF. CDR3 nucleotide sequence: TGTGCCAGCAGCGACAGGATGGGCACTGAAGCTTTCTTT.

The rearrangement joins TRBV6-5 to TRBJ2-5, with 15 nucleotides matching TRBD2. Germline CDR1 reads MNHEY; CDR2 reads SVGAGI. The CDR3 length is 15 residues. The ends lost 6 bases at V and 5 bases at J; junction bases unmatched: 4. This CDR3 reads CASRSGTSGRETQYF. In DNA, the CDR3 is TGTGCCAGCAGGTCCGGGACTAGCGGGAGGGAGACCCAGTACTTC.

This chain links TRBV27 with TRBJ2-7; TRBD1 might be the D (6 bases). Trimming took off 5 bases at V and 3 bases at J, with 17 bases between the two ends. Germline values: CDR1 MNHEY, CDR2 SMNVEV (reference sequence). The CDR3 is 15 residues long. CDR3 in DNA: TGTGCCAGCAGTCCGGGACAAGGACTTAGCTACGAGCAGTACTTC. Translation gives CASSPGQGLSYEQYF.

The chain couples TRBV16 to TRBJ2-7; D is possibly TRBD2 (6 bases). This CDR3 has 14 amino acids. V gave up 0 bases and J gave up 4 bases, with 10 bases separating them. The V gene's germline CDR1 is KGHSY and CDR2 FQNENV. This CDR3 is CASSQSSGLYEQYF. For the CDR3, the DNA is TGTGCCAGCAGCCAATCGAGCGGGTTGTACGAGCAGTACTTC.

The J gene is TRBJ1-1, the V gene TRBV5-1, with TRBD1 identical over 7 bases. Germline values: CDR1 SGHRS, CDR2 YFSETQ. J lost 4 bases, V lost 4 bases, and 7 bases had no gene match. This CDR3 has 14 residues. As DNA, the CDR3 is TGCGCCAGCAGCCCCGGGACAGAGGGCACTGAAGCTTTCTTT. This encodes CASSPGTEGTEAFF.

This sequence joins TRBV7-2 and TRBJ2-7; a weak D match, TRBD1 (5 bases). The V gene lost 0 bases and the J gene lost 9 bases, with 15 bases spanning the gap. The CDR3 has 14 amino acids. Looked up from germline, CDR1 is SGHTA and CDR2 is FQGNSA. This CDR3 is CASSLAGATLGQYF. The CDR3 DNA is TGTGCCAGCAGCTTAGCAGGGGCGACTCTCGGGCAGTACTTC.

The CDR3: CASSLYQQGYQPQHF. The CDR3 DNA follows: TGCGCCAGCAGCCTTTACCAACAGGGATATCAGCCCCAGCATTTT. The V call is TRBV4-1, the J call TRBJ1-5; D possibly corresponds to TRBD1 (6 bases). The CDR3 covers 15 residues. The V end lost 4 bases, the J end lost 5 bases, and 15 bases lay between the germline ends. The germline V gene encodes CDR1 MGHRA and CDR2 YSYEKL.

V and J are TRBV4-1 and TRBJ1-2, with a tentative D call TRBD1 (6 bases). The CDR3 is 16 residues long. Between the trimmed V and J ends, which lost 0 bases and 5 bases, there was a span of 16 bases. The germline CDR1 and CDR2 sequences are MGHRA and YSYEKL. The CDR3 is CASSQDGGQGGYGYTF. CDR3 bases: TGCGCCAGCAGCCAAGATGGGGGACAAGGCGGTTATGGCTACACCTTC.

CDR3 protein: CASRSGVLLSQPQHF. The CDR3 nucleotides are TGTGCCAGCAGGTCAGGGGTCCTATTAAGTCAGCCCCAGCATTTT. This chain joins TRBV27 and TRBJ1-5; TRBD1 might be the D (6 bases). The V and J ends lost 6 bases and 6 bases respectively, with 18 bases between them. The germline V gene has CDR1 MNHEY and CDR2 SMNVEV (reference sequence). The CDR3 totals 15 residues.

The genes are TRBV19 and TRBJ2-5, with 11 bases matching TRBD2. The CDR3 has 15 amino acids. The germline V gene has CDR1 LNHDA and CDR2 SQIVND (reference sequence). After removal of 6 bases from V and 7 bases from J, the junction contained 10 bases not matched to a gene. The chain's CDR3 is CASSQLAGDGWTQYF. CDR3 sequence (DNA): TGTGCCAGTAGCCAACTAGCGGGAGACGGTTGGACCCAGTACTTC.

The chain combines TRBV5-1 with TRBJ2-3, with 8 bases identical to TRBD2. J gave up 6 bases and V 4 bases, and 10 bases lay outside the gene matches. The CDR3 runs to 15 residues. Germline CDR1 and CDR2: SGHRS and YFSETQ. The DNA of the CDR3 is TGCGCCAGCAGCACGAGCGGGAGTGGTGGGGATACGCAGTATTTT. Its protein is CASSTSGSGGDTQYF. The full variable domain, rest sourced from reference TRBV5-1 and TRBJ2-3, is KAGVTQTPRYLIKTRGQQVTLSCSPISGHRSVSWYQQTPGQGLQFLFEYFSETQRNKGNFPGRFSGRQFSNSRSEMNVSTLELGDSALYLCASSTSGSGGDTQYFGPGTRLTVL.

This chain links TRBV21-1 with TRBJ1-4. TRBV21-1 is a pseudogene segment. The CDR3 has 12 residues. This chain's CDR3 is CASSKARGGLFF. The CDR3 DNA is TGTGCCAGCAGCAAAGCTAGGGGGGGACTGTTTTTT.

CDR3 bases: TGTGCCAGCAGCAAGGTCGCTAGTGGTGGCTACACCTTC. Encoded protein: CASSKVASGGYTF. V and J are TRBV9 and TRBJ1-2; D is uncertain. The V gene lost 4 bases and the J gene lost 7 bases, with 14 bases spanning the gap. Germline V gives CDR1 SGDLS, CDR2 YYNGEE. This CDR3 is built from 13 residues.